The clone carrying this TCR beta chain was observed at least ten times. Its antigen is as yet unknown. A quantitative 5'-RACE method, one with molecular barcodes, was used to make TCR beta libraries. TCRdb reanalysed the 5' RACE reads using MiXCR and keeps one entry per CDR3 protein. Altogether 80,000 to 100,000 distinct CDR3 sequences are present, roughly 9.6% being singletons, with the ten largest covering about 4.6%. The sample belongs to a study of CD8 T cells in ankylosing spondylitis. Notes on the study in general: Typical of ankylosing spondylitis blood, it appeared, was a TCR beta motif of roughly eight highly homologous variants. Within peripheral blood, clones linked to disease were CD8+ and relatively rare. Earlier literature documents some of the motif variants in reactive arthritis synovial fluid and blood.

The length of the CDR3 is 15 residues. V was pared by 4 bases and J by 0 bases, with 3 bases of the junction left unmatched. Per germline, CDR1 SGDLS and CDR2 YYNGEE. The V gene is TRBV9, the J gene TRBJ2-3, with TRBD2 matching 9 bases. This clonotype was obtained from a male donor with ankylosing spondylitis or in good health (not recorded which). Sequencing input: blood, either unsorted or a sorted T cell fraction (not recorded which). Written as DNA, the CDR3 is TGTGCCAGCAGCTCTAGCGGGGTTAGCACAGATACGCAGTATTTT. The encoded protein is CASSSSGVSTDTQYF. The variable domain in full, with the rest retrieved from reference TRBV9 and TRBJ2-3, is DSGVTQTPKHLITATGQRVTLRCSPRSGDLSVYWYQQSLDQGLQFLIQYYNGEERAKGNILERFSAQQFPDLHSELNLSSLELGDSALYFCASSSSGVSTDTQYFGPGTRLTVL.